These T cell receptor beta chains were read from a single sample in a study of T cell responses to AZD1222 COVID-19 vaccine. Profiled with immunoSEQ multiplex PCR; TCRdb holds only in-frame clones, not every one. The sample includes about 150,000 clones, 91% seen only once; the top ten take under 4%. The sequences come from peripheral blood, collected 28 days after the second AZD1222 dose. Source of these receptors: an adult who received the AZD1222 COVID-19 vaccine. Each CDR3 is given without its conserved first and last residue. D genes are given only for firm matches.

NA	TRBJ1-3	TRBV6-5	ASSYEGGAGNTIY
NA	TRBJ1-6	TRBV27	ASSLDRTDSPLH
NA	TRBJ1-6	TRBV27	ASRPSRERFNSPLH
TRBD1	TRBJ2-7	TRBV4-3	ASSPPAGTGFDEQY
NA	TRBJ1-2	TRBV5-6	ASSFSGNIDGYT
TRBD2	TRBJ2-5	TRBV30	AWSEGSGSETQY
NA	TRBJ2-3	TRBV24-1	ATSDYSTDTQY
NA	TRBJ2-5	TRBV5-1	ASSLLGASFKY
NA	TRBJ1-1	TRBV29-1	SVETAGLERMNTEAF
NA	TRBJ2-3	TRBV7-2	ASSLTRFSDTQY
NA	TRBJ1-4	TRBV5-6	ASSLVTQGKLF
TRBD2	TRBJ2-1	TRBV18	ASSPPGTSGTVEQF
TRBD2	TRBJ2-1	TRBV11-3	ASSLAGTSGSGEQF
NA	TRBJ1-5	TRBV4-2	ASSQDNQPQH
NA	TRBJ1-2	TRBV6-9	ASSYKEGRYGYT
NA	TRBJ1-4	TRBV2	ASRPGTNEKLF
NA	TRBJ2-3	TRBV30	AWSPPGETTDTQY
TRBD1	TRBJ1-6	TRBV7-6	ASSFAGTGGSPLH
NA	TRBJ1-1	TRBV20-1	SARDRPGAF
NA	TRBJ2-2	TRBV19	ASSKATGELF
NA	TRBJ1-1	TRBV4-2	ASSQDPGNTEAF
NA	TRBJ1-1	TRBV11-3	ASSFREQYEAF
TRBD2	TRBJ2-3	TRBV7-8	ASSPARGGGSDTQY
NA	TRBJ1-4	TRBV10-2	ASSRDGSLGEKLF
NA	TRBJ1-2	TRBV5-1	ASSLDRYGYT
TRBD2	TRBJ2-5	TRBV10-2	ASRLAGGQETQY
NA	TRBJ2-1	TRBV19	ASSIDRGYNEQF
TRBD1	TRBJ1-1	TRBV3-1/TRBV3-2	ASSPGTDILTEAF
NA	TRBJ1-6	TRBV5-1	ASSLAGTTSSYNSPLH
NA	TRBJ2-1	TRBV6-2/TRBV6-3	ASSYSLIGYNEQF
TRBD2	TRBJ2-3	TRBV7-9	ASSLSGAGTDTQY
NA	TRBJ1-1	TRBV4-3	ASSQDTGWTEAF
NA	TRBJ1-2	TRBV25-1	ASSETTQGGYT
NA	TRBJ2-3	TRBV29-1	SVAPTGGWADTQY
NA	TRBJ1-4	TRBV18	ASSPPSNQGEKLF
NA	TRBJ2-7	TRBV21-1	ASSKGHRDRGLEQY
TRBD2	TRBJ2-3	TRBV6-2/TRBV6-3	ASSYDRLAGGHTDTQY
TRBD1	TRBJ2-2	TRBV29-1	SILTGGTGELF
TRBD1	TRBJ1-2	TRBV19	ASSPQGDLYGYT
NA	TRBJ2-1	TRBV9	ASSVGESEQF
NA	TRBJ2-2	TRBV5-1	ASSLGQTNTGELF
TRBD2	TRBJ2-3	TRBV4-1	ASSHLAGVSTDTQY
TRBD1	TRBJ1-3	TRBV19	ASRGQGTGNTIY
NA	TRBJ2-1	TRBV7-3	ASRSGTSGYNEQF
NA	TRBJ1-2	TRBV7-9	ASSLAGGVYT
NA	TRBJ2-3	TRBV7-2	ASSPSRPGPAPTQY
NA	TRBJ2-7	TRBV7-9	ASSTHDEQY
NA	TRBJ1-1	TRBV12-3/TRBV12-4	ASRPLLNTEAF
NA	TRBJ2-5	TRBV4-2	ASSPQRGRDQETQY
NA	TRBJ1-2	TRBV10-3	AISKDSYGYT
TRBD2	TRBJ2-1	TRBV7-2	ASSFEGRLAGWYNEQF
NA	TRBJ2-7	TRBV12-3/TRBV12-4	ASSYLGNYEQY
TRBD1	TRBJ2-3	TRBV7-7	ASSPRTGLTDTQY
NA	TRBJ1-3	TRBV9	ASSGAYSSSGNTIY
TRBD1	TRBJ1-1	TRBV7-2	ASSLDLGTDEAF
NA	TRBJ1-5	TRBV19	ASTQNMGPNQPQH